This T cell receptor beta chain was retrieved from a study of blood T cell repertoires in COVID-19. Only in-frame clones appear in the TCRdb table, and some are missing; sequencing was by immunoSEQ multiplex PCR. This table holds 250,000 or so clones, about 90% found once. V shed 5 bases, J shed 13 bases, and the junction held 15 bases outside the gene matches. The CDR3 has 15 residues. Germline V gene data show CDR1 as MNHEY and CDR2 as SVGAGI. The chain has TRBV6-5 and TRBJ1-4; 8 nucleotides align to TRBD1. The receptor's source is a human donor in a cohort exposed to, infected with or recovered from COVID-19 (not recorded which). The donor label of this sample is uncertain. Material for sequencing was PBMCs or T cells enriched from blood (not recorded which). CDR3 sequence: CASSPIPGQVGVLFF. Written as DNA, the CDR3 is TGTGCCAGCAGTCCCATCCCGGGACAGGTAGGGGTACTGTTTTTT.